This T cell receptor (beta chain) was documented in a study of beta chain features in type 1 diabetes. Study-wide context: Patients looked much like healthy donors when it came to age, gender and cell yields.

General study results and limits: Shortening of TCRB CDR3s, moderate but significant, appeared in all four CD4+ subsets of Type 1 diabetes patients.

Unmatched junction bases numbered 11, after V lost 5 bases and J lost 6 bases. The CDR3 consists of 14 residues. CDR1 SGHRS and CDR2 YFSETQ come from the germline V gene. The investigators reverse transcribed all of the isolated RNA, so they sequenced expressed TCRB transcripts. Some clones are missing from TCRdb's copy, which holds only in-frame ones; the method was immunoSEQ multiplex PCR. The sample has some 350,000 clones; around 10% are singletons. As for this clone: Antigen specificity is unknown.

The source of this sequence is a man aged 25 to 45 with type 1 diabetes. The material sequenced was central memory CD4+ T cells from blood. The chain recombines TRBV5-1 with TRBJ2-7, with 7 bases matching TRBD2. The CDR3: CASSYLAAALEQYF. The CDR3 nucleotides read TGCGCCAGCAGTTATCTAGCGGCGGCCCTCGAGCAGTACTTC.